This TCR beta chain was captured by sequencing in a study of T cells in Graves' hyperthyroidism and ophthalmopathy. Background on the study: Prior to any treatment, at the point of initial diagnosis, peripheral blood was collected.

Using RNA transcripts as the source, TCR beta CDR3 regions were amplified. The primer set for the first-round RT-PCR of the TCR CDR3 was HTBI. MiXCR was run by TCRdb on the multiplex PCR reads, yielding one entry per CDR3 protein. Found here are more than 500,000 distinct CDR3 sequences, more than 15% of them singletons; the top ten hold approximately 32%. With 3 bases removed from V and 9 bases from J, the gap between germline ends came to 18 bases. The germline V gene has CDR1 MDHEN and CDR2 SYDVKM. The CDR3 totals 14 residues. Regarding the study as a whole: Most expanded thyroid clonotypes above 0.001 recurred in blood.

This clonotype was seen a handful of times. What it recognizes is unknown. The receptor comes from a woman younger than 45 with Graves' ophthalmopathy. The specimen sequenced was blood. The chain is built from TRBV28 and TRBJ2-7; D is perhaps TRBD1 (6 bases). CDR3 coding DNA: TGTGCCAGCAGTTTGGGGACACTCGTCGGCGGGCAGTACTTC. Amino acids: CASSLGTLVGGQYF. The variable domain in full, completed from reference TRBV28 and TRBJ2-7, reads DVKVTQSSRYLVKRTGEKVFLECVQDMDHENMFWYRQDPGLGLRLIYFSYDVKMKEKGDIPEGYSVSREKKERFSLILESASTNQTSMYLCASSLGTLVGGQYFGPGTRLTVT.